These 22 T cell receptor beta chains came from one sample sequenced in a study of blood T cell repertoires in COVID-19. Profiled with immunoSEQ multiplex PCR; TCRdb holds only in-frame clones, not every one. This table has roughly 220,000 clones, 86% appearing once. Sequenced sample: PBMCs or T cells enriched from blood (not recorded which). The source is a woman in her thirties or forties with acute COVID-19.

The chain is built from TRBV12-3 or TRBV12-4 and TRBJ1-6; no clear D. The CDR3 spans 12 residues. V gave up 3 bases and J gave up 5 bases, with 2 bases separating them. DNA for the CDR3: TGTGCCAGCAGTTTTAATAATTCACCCCTCCACTTT. It translates to CASSFNNSPLHF.

The rearrangement joins TRBV19 to TRBJ1-4; 7 nucleotides align to TRBD1. The CDR3 extends over 17 amino acids. The V gene's germline CDR1 is LNHDA and CDR2 SQIVND (reference sequence). V lost 7 bases to trimming and J lost 6 bases; unmatched junction nucleotides: 17. The CDR3 reads CASTKGGRGRYDEKLFF. The CDR3 region has the DNA TGTGCCAGTACAAAAGGGGGCAGGGGCCGTTATGATGAAAAACTGTTTTTT.

In its sample, this clone was seen once. The chain combines TRBV5-5 with TRBJ1-1; D gene uncertain. The germline V gene encodes CDR1 SGHKS and CDR2 YYEKEE (reference sequence). The CDR3 loop spans 11 amino acids. V was clipped by 4 bases and J by 4 bases, with 5 bases between them. The CDR3 bases are TGTGCCAGCAGCCCCGGCACTGAAGCTTTCTTT. The encoded protein is CASSPGTEAFF.

V usage is TRBV3-1 (or the pseudogene TRBV3-2) and J usage is TRBJ1-2, with 7 bases identical to TRBD1. The trim removed 2 bases at V and 4 bases at J, leaving 4 bases unmatched. The CDR3 spans 14 residues. The germline gives CDR1 LGHDT, CDR2 YNNKEL (reference sequence). CDR3 region: CASSQTGVRYGYTF. The CDR3 DNA follows: TGTGCCAGCAGCCAAACAGGGGTGCGCTATGGCTACACCTTC.

V is TRBV2 and J is TRBJ1-5; possibly TRBD1 for D (6 bases). Deletions cut 0 bases from V and 5 bases from J, with 11 bases between. The CDR3 has 15 residues. CDR1 is SNHLY and CDR2 is FYNNEI in the germline V gene. The CDR3 reads CASSEAPGGYQPQHF. CDR3 nucleotides: TGTGCCAGCAGTGAAGCGCCGGGGGGCTATCAGCCCCAGCATTTT.

The genes are TRBV6-1 and TRBJ1-2; D gene uncertain. The germline V gene encodes CDR1 MNHNS and CDR2 SASEGT. V lost 3 bases, J lost 4 bases, and 15 bases lay in between. The CDR3 has 15 amino acids. Here the CDR3 reads CASSDRQQTFYGYTF. CDR3 DNA: TGTGCCAGCAGTGATCGTCAACAGACCTTCTATGGCTACACCTTC.

The chain employs TRBV5-4 and TRBJ2-7; possibly TRBD1 for D (6 bases). This CDR3 region has 14 residues. V shed 1 base and J shed 0 bases, with 8 bases lying between them. CDR1 is SGHNT and CDR2 is YYREEE in the germline V gene (reference sequence). CDR3 nucleotides: TGTGCCAGCAGCTTGACAGGGTCCTCCTACGAGCAGTACTTC. Protein: CASSLTGSSYEQYF.

V and J are TRBV19 and TRBJ1-1; 7 bases align to TRBD1. The V and J ends lost 6 bases and 1 base, in that order; junction bases with no gene match: 17. The CDR3 sequence is 18 residues long. Germline V gives CDR1 LNHDA, CDR2 SQIVND (reference sequence). CDR3 nucleotides: TGTGCCAGTAGCCGCGTGGCCCTCACCGGGACAGAGAACACTGAAGCTTTCTTT. Its protein is CASSRVALTGTENTEAFF.

The table lists this clone with a count of one. This chain uses TRBV7-6 with TRBJ1-6; D unclear. Germline CDR1 and CDR2: SGHVS and FNYEAQ. The ends were cut back, 1 base at V and 9 bases at J, with 7 bases in the middle. CDR3 size: 13 residues. CDR3 sequence reads: CASSLGYRSPLHF. CDR3 DNA sequence: TGTGCCAGCAGCTTAGGCTATCGTTCACCCCTCCACTTT.

V usage is TRBV30 and J usage is TRBJ1-1, with D tentatively TRBD1 (6 bases). V shed 3 bases and J shed 3 bases, with 11 bases lying between them. The CDR3 is 13 amino acids. Germline CDR1 GTSNPN, CDR2 SVGIG (reference sequence). For the CDR3, the DNA is TGTGCCTGGAGGGTCAGGGGAGACACTGAAGCTTTCTTT. This codes for CAWRVRGDTEAFF. Using reference TRBV30 and TRBJ1-1 for the parts outside the CDR3, the full variable domain is SQTIHQWPATLVQPVGSPLSLECTVEGTSNPNLYWYRQAAGRGLQLLFYSVGIGQISSEVPQNLSASRPQDRQFILSSKKLLLSDSGFYLCAWRVRGDTEAFFGQGTRLTVV.

With regard to this clone: Other DNA sequences in the sample encode the same CDR3. The rearrangement uses TRBV12-3 or TRBV12-4 and TRBJ1-1; D gene unclear. V was shortened by 7 bases and J by 1 base, with 4 bases between the two germline ends. The CDR3 has 11 amino acids. The CDR3 protein is CASKRNTEAFF. The CDR3 DNA reads TGTGCCAGCAAGCGGAACACTGAAGCTTTCTTT.

Regarding this clone: The junction differs from germline at one of its ends, possibly a read error. CDR3 DNA: TGTGCCAGCAGGCAAGGGACGGGAAATTCACCCCTCCACTTT. It codes for CASRQGTGNSPLHF. The rearrangement uses TRBV3-1 (or the pseudogene TRBV3-2) and TRBJ1-6; D is possibly TRBD1 (5 bases). Germline V lookup: CDR1 LGHDT, CDR2 YNNKEL (reference sequence). The CDR3 has 14 residues.

CDR3 loop: CSVGESSPVLSRPGGYTF. The CDR3 region has the DNA TGCAGCGTTGGCGAATCGTCCCCGGTGTTGAGCCGCCCCGGTGGCTACACCTTC. The chain recombines TRBV29-1 with TRBJ1-2; D ambiguous. Germline V lookup: CDR1 SQVTM, CDR2 ANQGSEA. Trimming left V 4 bases short and J 7 bases short, with 31 bases between. This CDR3 spans 18 amino acids.

The gene calls are TRBV7-9 and TRBJ1-4, with 9 bases lining up with TRBD1. The V gene's germline CDR1 is SEHNR and CDR2 FQNEAQ (reference sequence). The ends lost 5 bases at V and 5 bases at J; junction bases unmatched: 3. This CDR3 is built from 14 residues. CDR3 in DNA: TGTGCCAGCAGCCCAGGGACAGGGAATGAAAAACTGTTTTTT. Amino acid sequence: CASSPGTGNEKLFF.

The J gene is TRBJ1-1, the V gene TRBV30, with no clear D. The CDR3 consists of 13 residues. Germline V CDR1 and CDR2: GTSNPN, SVGIG (reference sequence). Trimming took off 0 bases at V and 4 bases at J, with 9 bases between the two ends. CDR3 nucleotides: TGTGCCTGGAGTGTAAGAGGGATCACTGAAGCTTTCTTT. This gives the protein CAWSVRGITEAFF.

The sample holds a few counts of this clone. V gene TRBV4-2 combines with J gene TRBJ1-4; tentatively, D is TRBD1 (5 bases). The CDR3 is made up of 17 amino acids. CDR1 is LGHNA and CDR2 is YNFKEQ in the germline V gene. Deletions cut 0 bases from V and 8 bases from J, with 19 bases between. CDR3 protein: CASSQDLQSLGGEKLFF. The CDR3 nucleotides are TGTGCCAGCAGCCAAGATTTACAGTCACTCGGGGGGGAAAAACTGTTTTTT.

The chain couples TRBV5-1 to TRBJ2-1, with TRBD2 matching 7 bases. The trim removed 1 base at V and 7 bases at J, leaving 23 bases unmatched. The CDR3 spans 20 residues. Germline loops: CDR1 SGHRS, CDR2 YFSETQ. The CDR3 sequence is CASSLSFTGRQWGGRNEQFF. The CDR3 coding sequence is TGCGCCAGCAGCTTGTCTTTTACTGGTCGGCAATGGGGCGGGAGAAATGAGCAGTTCTTC.

The V gene is TRBV5-6, the J gene TRBJ1-1; the D is unclear. The CDR3 has 14 amino acids. Per germline, CDR1 SGHDT and CDR2 YYEEEE. With 2 bases removed from V and 1 base from J, the gap between germline ends came to 9 bases. CDR3 protein: CASSLVVPNTEAFF. The CDR3 DNA is TGTGCCAGCAGCTTAGTAGTTCCGAACACTGAAGCTTTCTTT.

This sequence joins TRBV5-5 and TRBJ2-1, with D possibly being TRBD2 (5 bases). V lost 0 bases to trimming and J lost 4 bases, with 8 bases between them. CDR3 length: 14 residues. Germline lookup yields CDR1 SGHKS and CDR2 YYEKEE (reference sequence). The CDR3 nucleotides are TGTGCCAGCAGCTTGGGTCTAGCTTACAATGAGCAGTTCTTC. It encodes CASSLGLAYNEQFF.

CDR3 protein: CASTPSGGASYNEQFF. CDR3 bases: TGTGCCAGTACCCCTAGCGGGGGGGCCTCCTACAATGAGCAGTTCTTC. The chain has TRBV19 and TRBJ2-1; 12 nucleotides agree with TRBD2. This CDR3 has 16 residues. The junction had 4 bases not matched to a gene; V was cut back by 7 bases and J by 0 bases. Germline V gives CDR1 LNHDA, CDR2 SQIVND (reference sequence). Full variable domain (outside the CDR3, taken from reference TRBV19 and TRBJ2-1): DGGITQSPKYLFRKEGQNVTLSCEQNLNHDAMYWYRQDPGQGLRLIYYSQIVNDFQKGDIAEGYSVSREKKESFPLTVTSAQKNPTAFYLCASTPSGGASYNEQFFGPGTRLTVL.

The rearrangement uses TRBV21-1 and TRBJ1-2; TRBD1 is the table's D call, not checked against the DNA. TRBV21-1 has pseudogene status. The CDR3 runs to 12 residues. This chain's CDR3 is CASSRDRGRDTF. The CDR3 nucleotides read TGTGCCAGCAGCAGAGACAGGGGAAGGGACACCTTC.

The chain has TRBV7-9 and TRBJ2-7; tentatively, D is TRBD2 (6 bases). Germline V CDR1 and CDR2: SEHNR, FQNEAQ (reference sequence). The CDR3 contains 12 residues. Trimming removed 3 bases from V and 6 bases from J, with 9 bases in between. The CDR3 loop is CASSLSSAEQYV. CDR3 nucleotides: TGTGCCAGCAGCTTGTCTAGCGCCGAGCAGTACGTC.